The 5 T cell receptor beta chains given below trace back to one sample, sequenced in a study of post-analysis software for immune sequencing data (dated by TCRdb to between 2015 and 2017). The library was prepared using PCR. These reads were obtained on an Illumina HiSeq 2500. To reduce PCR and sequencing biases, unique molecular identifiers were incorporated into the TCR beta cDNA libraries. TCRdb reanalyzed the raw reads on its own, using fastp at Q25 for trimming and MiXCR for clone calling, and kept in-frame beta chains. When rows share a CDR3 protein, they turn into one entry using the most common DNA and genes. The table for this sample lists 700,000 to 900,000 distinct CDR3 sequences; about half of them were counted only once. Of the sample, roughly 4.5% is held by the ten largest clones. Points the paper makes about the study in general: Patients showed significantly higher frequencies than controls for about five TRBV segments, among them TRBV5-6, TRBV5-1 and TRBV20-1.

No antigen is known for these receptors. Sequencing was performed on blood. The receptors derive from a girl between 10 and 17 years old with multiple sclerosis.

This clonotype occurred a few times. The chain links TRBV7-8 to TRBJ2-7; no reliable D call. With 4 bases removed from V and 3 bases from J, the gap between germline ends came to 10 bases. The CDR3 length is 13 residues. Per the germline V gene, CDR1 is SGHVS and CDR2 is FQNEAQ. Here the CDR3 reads CASSSSWSYEQYF. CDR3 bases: TGTGCCAGCAGCTCCTCTTGGAGCTACGAGCAGTACTTC.

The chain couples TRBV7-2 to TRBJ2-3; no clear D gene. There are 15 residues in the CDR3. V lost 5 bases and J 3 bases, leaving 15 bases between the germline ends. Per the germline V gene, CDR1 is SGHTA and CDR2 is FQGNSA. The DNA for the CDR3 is TGTGCCAGCAGCGCGAAGTGGGGTAGAACAGATACGCAGTATTTT. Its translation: CASSAKWGRTDTQYF. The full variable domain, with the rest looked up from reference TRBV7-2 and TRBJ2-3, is GAGVSQSPSNKVTEKGKDVELRCDPISGHTALYWYRQSLGQGLEFLIYFQGNSAPDKSGLPSDRFSAERTGGSVSTLTIQRTQQEDSAVYLCASSAKWGRTDTQYFGPGTRLTVL.

CDR3 region: CSAEREGTDNEQFF. For the CDR3, the DNA is TGCAGCGCCGAGCGGGAGGGCACCGACAATGAGCAGTTCTTC. The rearrangement links TRBV29-1 to TRBJ2-1; 10 nucleotides match TRBD2. With 7 bases clipped from V and 5 bases from J, the junction kept 8 bases outside the gene matches. This CDR3 region has 14 residues. Germline lookup yields CDR1 SQVTM and CDR2 ANQGSEA.

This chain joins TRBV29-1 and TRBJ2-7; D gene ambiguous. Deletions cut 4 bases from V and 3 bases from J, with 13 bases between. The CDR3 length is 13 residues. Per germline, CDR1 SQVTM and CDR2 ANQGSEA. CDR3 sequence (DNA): TGCAGCGTTGCGGCAGGACCCCTCTACGAGCAGTACTTC. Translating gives CSVAAGPLYEQYF.

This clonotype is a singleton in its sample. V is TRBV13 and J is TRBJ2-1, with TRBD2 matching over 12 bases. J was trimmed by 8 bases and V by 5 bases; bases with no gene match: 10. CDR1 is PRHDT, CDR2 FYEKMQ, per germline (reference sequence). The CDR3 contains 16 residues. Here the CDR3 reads CASSPTTSGRFYEQFF. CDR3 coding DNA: TGTGCCAGCAGCCCCACAACTAGCGGGAGGTTCTATGAGCAGTTCTTC.